This T cell receptor (beta chain) derives from a study of cytomegalovirus exposure and HLA in healthy donors. In its sample, this clone was seen once. Per germline, CDR1 SGHRS and CDR2 YFSETQ. The CDR3 loop spans 18 amino acids. J gave up 3 bases and V 2 bases, and 12 bases lay outside the gene matches. The PCR had 60 Vbeta and 13 Jbeta primers. Profiling relied on immunoSEQ multiplex PCR, and the TCRdb table lists in-frame clones only, not all of them. The data hold 75,000 to 90,000 clones, with about 77% observed a single time. The receptor comes from a man aged 50-59 years in good health and CMV-seronegative. Input material: PBMCs. The V gene is TRBV5-1, the J gene TRBJ2-3, with 10 bases aligning to TRBD2. The DNA for the CDR3 is TGCGCCAGCAGCTTAGGTCGATCAGCGGGGGGGAAAACAGATACGCAGTATTTT. As protein: CASSLGRSAGGKTDTQYF.